This T cell receptor beta chain was recovered during a study of shared clonotypes between healthy human individuals (dated by TCRdb to about 2020). As for the study more broadly: A couple of women and three men aged 18 to 49 years were included in the cohort. For each donor, three plates each were used for CD4 naive and CD4 memory, two plates were used for CD8 naive, and one plate was used for CD8 memory. The study deeply sequenced blood TCR repertoires of several healthy adults to estimate repertoire size and the extent of clonotype sharing between individuals. To increase sequencing depth and limit assay-specific biases, TCR repertoire library preparation and sequencing were carried out by different laboratories using diverse techniques. Per donor, leukapheresis produced somewhere between about 0.9 and 9 billion PBMCs. What the work shows at the level of the full study, not this receptor alone: Compared with non-shared clonotypes, the clonotypes found in all four sorted-subset donors had higher generation probabilities. Sampling was limited to blood, and TCR repertoires in tissue likely differ from TCR repertoires in blood. Pairwise subsampling led to the expectation that sequencing depth would affect the degree of clonotype sharing among donors. Because the study included only a small number of donors, the genetic and exposure-history diversity represented was limited. Rarefaction of sorted-subset datasets indicated incomplete sequencing despite the large sequencing depth. Estimated clonotype richness was generally larger for naive than for memory subsets. When a few donors were compared, the shared fraction of clonotypes was around 5.1% for naive CD4, about 4% for naive CD8, 2% to 2.5% for memory CD4, and roughly 0.4% for memory CD8.

Using the deep immunoSEQ assay, multiplex PCR amplified TCR CDR3 regions from genomic DNA. Extracted genomic DNA from each cell subset was distributed evenly across all wells of several immunoSEQ 96-well plates, and each plate was treated as a replicate. For sorted subsets, roughly 200 ng of genomic DNA, equivalent to around 30,000 T cell genomes, went into each replicate PCR. Purified libraries were measured with a Qubit 3.0 fluorometer, size-checked on a Bioanalyzer 2100, and measured again with the KAPA Library Quantification kit. Each immunoSEQ 96-well plate was sequenced on its own single-read 150-cycle Illumina NextSeq 550 flow cell. The original methods were these. The immunoSEQ output contained only junctional sequences without quality scores, so filtering could not match that applied to full-length reads. Sequences were annotated with PyIR, a Python wrapper for IgBLAST v1.9, and V/J genes and CDR3 were assigned using IMGT germline references. Any read was removed if the V/J assignment was weak (E-value above 1e-6), the CDR3 was missing, or the read contained stop codons, out-of-frame junctions, or ambiguous translated residues. V3J clonotypes were defined by identical inferred V gene, J gene, and CDR3 amino acid sequence. Percentage overlap between repertoires was calculated by dividing the number of shared unique clonotypes by the size of the smaller repertoire. Three approaches were used to assess repertoire richness: RTK rarefaction, the Chao1 estimator, and Recon v2.1 estimates of unobserved clonotypes. Generation probabilities were computed with OLGA for all TCRbeta clonotypes obtained by the gDNA method from a handful of donors. Sourced from immuneACCESS, this table was stored by TCRdb with only in-frame sequences that have V and J called. A share of the clones is absent; for the studies checked, an unresolved V gene accounts for under half, and the remainder has no known explanation. V and J calls and clone size come straight from that table; D and trimming were deduced from the DNA. The sample profile shows around 2,000,000 clones; roughly 94% of them were found once. The ten largest clones take up about 1.1% of the sample.

The CDR3 has 12 amino acids, counting the end cysteine and phenylalanine. Here the CDR3 DNA is all that survives: 36 bases in frame from base 1. For CDR1 and CDR2, the germline V gene lists SNHLY and FYNNEI. V loses 11 bases of germline sequence and J loses 2 bases, and the interval between the two ends is 12 bases. On this clone itself: Its antigen target is currently unknown. Base qualities are not at hand, and no much larger clone is one base apart.

CD8 naive samples consisted of CD45RO-negative cells that were positively selected for CCR7, yielding a CD45RA+CCR7+ population without TemRA cells. Healthy HIV-negative adults with no recently reported acute infections or vaccinations were included as donors. Every donor was a Caucasian adult residing in Nashville, Tennessee, USA. Blood was obtained by leukapheresis, after which PBMCs were separated by Ficoll-Histopaque density gradient centrifugation and cryopreserved in liquid nitrogen vapor phase. Analytical flow cytometry was used to check the purity and quantity of every magnetically sorted T cell population. Each sorted fraction had its genomic DNA isolated and then quantified by UV absorbance on a Nanodrop 2000c.

This sequence was found in a man between 18 and 35 years old in good health. The chain was built from TRBV2 and TRBJ1-1; the D gene cannot be named for sure. Sequencing input: naive CD8+ T cells sorted from blood. The sample's cell subset or site label is to be understood as: CD45RA+CCR7+. The CDR3 amino acid sequence is: CAAEVGNTEAFF. The DNA is as follows: TGTGCCGCGGAGGTCGGAAACACTGAAGCTTTCTTT.